Presented here are 27 T cell receptor beta chains from one specimen sequenced in a study of technical replicates of blood from several donors. The table came from immunoSEQ multiplex PCR; TCRdb's copy has only in-frame clones and leaves some out. The data show 13,000 to 15,000 clones, about four fifths seen once. Sequenced sample: PBMCs. The receptors shown here come from a human donor in good health.

V and J are TRBV10-2 and TRBJ2-7, with D tentatively TRBD2 (5 bases). Between the trimmed V and J ends, which lost 5 bases and 4 bases, there was a span of 42 bases. The germline V gene encodes CDR1 WSHSY and CDR2 SAAADI. The CDR3 sequence is 23 residues long. The CDR3 nucleotides read TGCGCCAGCAGTTTTCCCTTCCGAGGGTCGAGAGGCGGGTCCGACCCCCTCCAGTACGAGCAGTACTTC. Encoded protein: CASSFPFRGSRGGSDPLQYEQYF.

V and J are TRBV7-8 and TRBJ1-2, with 8 bases lining up with TRBD1. The junction had 6 bases not matched to a gene; V was cut back by 7 bases and J by 2 bases. The length of the CDR3 is 14 residues. Per the germline V gene, CDR1 is SGHVS and CDR2 is FQNEAQ. The CDR3 coding sequence is TGTGCCAGCAAACCCCAGGGGGCAAACTATGGCTACACCTTC. This translates into CASKPQGANYGYTF.

The V and J genes are TRBV25-1 and TRBJ2-7, with a possible D match to TRBD2 (6 bases). Trimming stripped 3 bases from V and 4 bases from J, with 16 bases between. There are 15 residues in the CDR3. Looked up from germline, CDR1 is MGHDK and CDR2 is SYGVNS. The CDR3 sequence is CASSDVRGGGYEQYF. The CDR3 nucleotides are TGTGCCAGCAGTGACGTGAGGGGAGGAGGGTACGAGCAGTACTTC.

The rearrangement uses TRBV18 and TRBJ1-1, with TRBD1 as a possible D gene (5 bases). Germline CDR1 reads KGHSH; CDR2 reads LQKENI. The CDR3 covers 15 residues. The V end lost 0 bases, the J end lost 5 bases, and 13 bases lay between the germline ends. CDR3 DNA: TGTGCCAGCTCACCACCGGACGGGGGGGGGACTGAAGCTTTCTTT. It translates to CASSPPDGGGTEAFF.

This chain joins TRBV5-1 and TRBJ2-2; 14 positions match TRBD2. Germline values: CDR1 SGHRS, CDR2 YFSETQ. The CDR3 length is 19 residues. V dropped 0 bases and J dropped 5; count of bases not matched to a gene: 9. The CDR3 nucleotides are TGCGCCAGCAGCTTGGTGAGACTAGCGGGAGGGCCTGGGACCGGGGAGCTGTTTTTT. This codes for CASSLVRLAGGPGTGELFF.

The V call is TRBV10-2, the J call TRBJ2-1; 14 nucleotides line up with TRBD2. Germline V gene lookup returns CDR1 WSHSY and CDR2 SAAADI. With V trimmed by 6 bases and J by 9 bases, 10 bases remained unmatched. The CDR3 covers 16 residues. The CDR3, as DNA: TGCGCCAGCAGCGAAACCGGGACTAGCGGGAGCGGTGAGCAGTTCTTC. Translation: CASSETGTSGSGEQFF.

V gene TRBV28 combines with J gene TRBJ1-1, with D unclear. With 4 bases removed from V and 2 bases from J, the gap between germline ends came to 8 bases. Per germline, CDR1 MDHEN and CDR2 SYDVKM. The CDR3 is made up of 13 amino acids. The CDR3 spells CASSYPTNTEAFF. CDR3 bases: TGTGCCAGCAGTTACCCGACAAACACTGAAGCTTTCTTT.

The chain has TRBV18 and TRBJ2-3; a weak D match, TRBD2 (5 bases). CDR1 and CDR2 (germline): KGHSH, LQKENI. The CDR3 runs 15 residues. Trimming left V 2 bases short and J 6 bases short, with 15 bases between. The CDR3 loop reads CASSPVTDPGDTQYF. The CDR3 bases are TGTGCCAGCTCACCAGTTACGGATCCGGGGGATACGCAGTATTTT.

The V call is TRBV6-6, the J call TRBJ2-5; the match to TRBD1 covers 8 bases. This CDR3 spans 14 amino acids. V was clipped by 7 bases and J by 4 bases; unmatched bases: 8. CDR1 and CDR2 (germline): MNHNY, SVGAGI (reference sequence). The DNA of the CDR3 is TGTGCCAGCACCCGACAGGGGATAGGAGAGACCCAGTACTTC. This sequence encodes CASTRQGIGETQYF.

J is TRBJ1-4 and V is TRBV27, with 10 bases lining up with TRBD1. Per the germline V gene, CDR1 is MNHEY and CDR2 is SMNVEV (reference sequence). V shed 7 bases and J 7 bases; nucleotides not matched to a gene: 9. The CDR3 runs to 15 residues. The CDR3 loop is CASTKTGGAGEKLFF. CDR3 coding DNA: TGTGCCAGCACCAAGACAGGGGGCGCAGGTGAAAAACTGTTTTTT.

The chain combines TRBV28 with TRBJ1-1, with D unclear. Germline V gene sequence: CDR1 MDHEN, CDR2 SYDVKM. The CDR3 runs 14 residues. V lost 6 bases and J lost 1, with 12 bases in between. The CDR3 is CASRSPSENTEAFF. The CDR3, as DNA: TGTGCCAGCAGATCCCCCTCAGAGAACACTGAAGCTTTCTTT.

The chain combines TRBV18 with TRBJ2-1; 7 bases are shared with TRBD2. Looked up from germline, CDR1 is KGHSH and CDR2 is LQKENI. V lost 5 bases to trimming and J lost 3 bases; unmatched junction nucleotides: 7. CDR3 length equals 15 residues. CDR3 region: CASSTLERGYNEQFF. The CDR3 DNA reads TGTGCCAGCTCAACCCTTGAGCGGGGCTACAATGAGCAGTTCTTC.

For the CDR3, the DNA is TGTGCCAGCAGCTTCTCGAGGGGGGGTAGTGAGCAGTTCTTC. This sequence encodes CASSFSRGGSEQFF. The V call is TRBV7-9, the J call TRBJ2-1, with D perhaps matching TRBD2 (7 bases). Germline-derived CDR1 and CDR2 are SEHNR and FQNEAQ (reference sequence). CDR3 length equals 14 residues. V dropped 3 bases and J dropped 9 bases, with 15 bases sitting between them.

This clone was recorded once. This rearrangement joins TRBV7-9 to TRBJ2-7; the match to TRBD2 covers 12 bases. Germline CDR1 SEHNR, CDR2 FQNEAQ (reference sequence). J lost 7 bases, V lost 3 bases, and 7 bases had no gene match. CDR3 size: 15 residues. In DNA, the CDR3 is TGTGCCAGCAGCTTGCTGACTAGCGGGAGTGAAGAGCAGTACTTC. It codes for CASSLLTSGSEEQYF.

The genes are TRBV9 and TRBJ1-1; weak D call: TRBD1 (6 bases). Germline lookup yields CDR1 SGDLS and CDR2 YYNGEE. The CDR3 loop spans 14 amino acids. Trimming cost V 3 bases and J 0 bases, with 9 bases left between them. CDR3 in amino acids: CASSARQVNTEAFF. CDR3 nucleotide sequence: TGTGCCAGCAGCGCCCGACAGGTGAACACTGAAGCTTTCTTT.

The chain joins TRBV5-4 to TRBJ2-1; D is ambiguous. The V gene's germline CDR1 is SGHNT and CDR2 YYREEE (reference sequence). The CDR3 runs 11 residues. V lost 4 bases to trimming and J lost 10 bases, with 9 bases between them. The CDR3 reads CASSQQSEQFF. The CDR3, as DNA: TGTGCCAGCAGCCAACAATCCGAGCAGTTCTTC.

This clone appeared a single time. The chain couples TRBV11-2 to TRBJ2-3; no reliable D call. The CDR3 is 14 residues long. Trimming removed 3 bases at V and 3 bases at J, with 10 bases between. Germline V lookup: CDR1 SGHAT, CDR2 FQNNGV. Here the CDR3 reads CASSFNSLTDTQYF. CDR3 coding DNA: TGTGCCAGCAGCTTTAACTCTTTAACAGATACGCAGTATTTT.

The rearrangement joins TRBV5-1 to TRBJ2-1; D is unresolved. In germline, CDR1 is SGHRS, CDR2 YFSETQ. The length of the CDR3 is 14 residues. V was cut by 0 bases and J by 5 bases, with 9 bases left in between. CDR3: CASSLGRINNEQFF. The DNA of the CDR3 is TGCGCCAGCAGCTTGGGGCGGATCAACAATGAGCAGTTCTTC.

The chain combines TRBV7-6 with TRBJ2-3; D perhaps matches TRBD2 (5 bases). Germline values: CDR1 SGHVS, CDR2 FNYEAQ. The V gene lost 5 bases and the J gene lost 4 bases, with 19 bases spanning the gap. The CDR3 totals 16 residues. CDR3 sequence (DNA): TGTGCCAGCAGCCCAGAGATCCGGGCTAGCCCAGATACGCAGTATTTT. It is translated as CASSPEIRASPDTQYF.

The genes are TRBV19 and TRBJ2-5; 13 bases line up with TRBD2. The CDR3 is 19 residues long. Trimming cost V 4 bases and J 2 bases; bases outside gene matches: 13. CDR1 and CDR2 from the germline V gene are LNHDA and SQIVND (reference sequence). The CDR3 coding sequence is TGTGCCAGTAGTACTCCGGTAGGACTAGCGGGAGTGGGTCAAGAGACCCAGTACTTC. Its translation is CASSTPVGLAGVGQETQYF.

V gene TRBV5-1 combines with J gene TRBJ2-1; a possible D gene is TRBD1 (5 bases). Germline V lookup: CDR1 SGHRS, CDR2 YFSETQ. This CDR3 is built from 16 residues. V was clipped by 0 bases and J by 0 bases, with 10 bases between them. The CDR3 DNA sequence: TGCGCCAGCAGCTTGGTACGTGACAGCTCCTACAATGAGCAGTTCTTC. Residues: CASSLVRDSSYNEQFF. The complete variable domain, with remaining parts taken from reference TRBV5-1 and TRBJ2-1, reads KAGVTQTPRYLIKTRGQQVTLSCSPISGHRSVSWYQQTPGQGLQFLFEYFSETQRNKGNFPGRFSGRQFSNSRSEMNVSTLELGDSALYLCASSLVRDSSYNEQFFGPGTRLTVL.

The chain recombines TRBV15 with TRBJ2-7; D uncertain. The V gene lost 4 bases and the J gene lost 2 bases, with 12 bases spanning the gap. The length of the CDR3 is 14 residues. CDR1 and CDR2 (germline): LNHNV, YYDKDF (reference sequence). The CDR3 reads CATSTPWQTYEQYF. The CDR3 DNA reads as TGTGCCACCAGCACTCCGTGGCAGACCTACGAGCAGTACTTC. The entire variable domain, with the rest obtained from reference TRBV15 and TRBJ2-7, is as follows: DAMVIQNPRYQVTQFGKPVTLSCSQTLNHNVMYWYQQKSSQAPKLLFHYYDKDFNNEADTPDNFQSRRPNTSFCFLDIRSPGLGDTAMYLCATSTPWQTYEQYFGPGTRLTVT.

This chain connects TRBV2 to TRBJ2-7; D unresolved. The CDR3 totals 10 residues. Germline values: CDR1 SNHLY, CDR2 FYNNEI. V was trimmed by 6 bases and J by 7 bases, leaving 7 bases between them. CDR3 sequence: CASSGKEQYF. CDR3 nucleotides: TGTGCCAGCAGCGGTAAGGAGCAGTACTTC. The entire variable domain, with the rest obtained from reference TRBV2 and TRBJ2-7, is as follows: EPEVTQTPSHQVTQMGQEVILRCVPISNHLYFYWYRQILGQKVEFLVSFYNNEISEKSEIFDDQFSVERPDGSNFTLKIRSTKLEDSAMYFCASSGKEQYFGPGTRLTVT.

V and J are TRBV7-8 and TRBJ2-7, with TRBD1 identical over 11 bases. This CDR3 is 17 amino acids long. The germline V gene has CDR1 SGHVS and CDR2 FQNEAQ. V trimming: 1 base; J trimming: 2 bases; junction bases outside the gene matches: 7. CDR3 nucleotide sequence: TGTGCCAGCAGCTTAGGAAGGGCGGGACAGGGGGCCTACGAGCAGTACTTC. Translating it yields CASSLGRAGQGAYEQYF.

V usage is TRBV6-1 and J usage is TRBJ1-1; no firm D call. Germline V gene sequence: CDR1 MNHNS, CDR2 SASEGT. The CDR3 sequence is 13 residues long. V lost 1 base to trimming and J lost 6 bases, with 9 bases between them. CDR3 sequence reads: CASSEVGAPEAFF. CDR3 sequence (DNA): TGTGCCAGCAGTGAAGTGGGAGCTCCTGAAGCTTTCTTT.

This chain joins TRBV28 and TRBJ2-3; the D is unclear. The CDR3 is made up of 13 amino acids. Trimming cost V 5 bases and J 11 bases, with 17 bases left between them. From germline, CDR1 is MDHEN and CDR2 SYDVKM. CDR3 nucleotide sequence: TGTGCCAGCAGTACTCCTGCCGCCCTCTGGCAGTATTTT. It specifies CASSTPAALWQYF.

This clone has more than one count but fewer than ten. The chain joins TRBV27 to TRBJ1-1; 7 bases match TRBD1. CDR1 is MNHEY and CDR2 is SMNVEV in the germline V gene (reference sequence). J was trimmed by 1 base and V by 5 bases; bases with no gene match: 7. The CDR3 runs 15 residues. The CDR3 loop reads CASSAPGGTNTEAFF. In DNA form, the CDR3 reads TGTGCCAGCAGTGCCCCAGGGGGGACGAACACTGAAGCTTTCTTT.